This is a list of T cell receptor beta chains from one sample in a study of cytomegalovirus exposure and HLA in healthy donors. Only in-frame clones appear in the TCRdb table, and some are missing; sequencing was by immunoSEQ multiplex PCR. The sample consists of 150,000 to 200,000 clones, 70% to 80% of them appearing once. The sequencing sample was made of PBMCs. The source is a man aged 35 to 55 in good health and CMV-seronegative. Both conserved end residues are part of each CDR3. The D gene is left open where the match is weak. Rows give clone size only sometimes, using once, few, many, or a class for an expanded clone.

D gene: TRBD2
J gene: TRBJ2-1
V gene: TRBV29-1
clone size: .
CDR3 protein: CSVEIAGSSYNEQFF
CDR3 DNA: TGCAGCGTTGAAATAGCGGGAAGCTCCTACAATGAGCAGTTCTTC

D gene: .
J gene: TRBJ2-2
V gene: TRBV6-1
clone size: once
CDR3 protein: CASSELVRGAGELFF
CDR3 DNA: TGTGCCAGCAGTGAATTGGTCAGGGGGGCCGGGGAGCTGTTTTTT

D gene: TRBD2
J gene: TRBJ2-5
V gene: TRBV7-2
clone size: once
CDR3 protein: CASSLERLAEQYF
CDR3 DNA: TGTGCCAGCAGCTTAGAGCGCCTAGCGGAGCAGTACTTC

D gene: .
J gene: TRBJ2-2
V gene: TRBV5-1
clone size: .
CDR3 protein: CASSLATDTGELFF
CDR3 DNA: TGCGCCAGCAGCTTGGCCACAGACACCGGGGAGCTGTTTTTT

D gene: .
J gene: TRBJ1-6
V gene: TRBV10-1
clone size: .
CDR3 protein: CASSVGWARDSPLHF
CDR3 DNA: TGCGCCAGCAGTGTGGGTTGGGCCCGAGATTCACCCCTCCACTTT

D gene: TRBD1
J gene: TRBJ1-1
V gene: TRBV28
clone size: .
CDR3 protein: CASNPMVQGAEAFF
CDR3 DNA: TGTGCCAGCAATCCGATGGTACAGGGGGCCGAAGCTTTCTTT

D gene: TRBD1
J gene: TRBJ1-5
V gene: TRBV19
clone size: .
CDR3 protein: CASHSGGQPNQPQHF
CDR3 DNA: TGTGCCAGTCATAGTGGGGGACAGCCCAATCAGCCCCAGCATTTT

D gene: TRBD1
J gene: TRBJ2-7
V gene: TRBV7-8
clone size: few
CDR3 protein: CASTGGQVEYEQYF
CDR3 DNA: TGTGCCAGCACAGGGGGACAGGTGGAGTACGAGCAGTACTTC

D gene: .
J gene: TRBJ1-2
V gene: TRBV29-1
clone size: .
CDR3 protein: CSGLDLYGYTF
CDR3 DNA: TGCAGCGGCCTGGACTTATATGGCTACACCTTC

D gene: TRBD2
J gene: TRBJ2-7
V gene: TRBV5-1
clone size: .
CDR3 protein: CASSKLADPYEQYF
CDR3 DNA: TGCGCCAGCAGCAAACTAGCGGACCCCTACGAGCAGTACTTC

D gene: .
J gene: TRBJ1-2
V gene: TRBV19
clone size: .
CDR3 protein: CASMIQAQANYGYTF
CDR3 DNA: TGTGCCAGTATGATACAGGCTCAAGCTAACTATGGCTACACCTTC

D gene: TRBD2
J gene: TRBJ2-7
V gene: TRBV5-1
clone size: .
CDR3 protein: CASSGPASGRSYEQYF
CDR3 DNA: TGCGCCAGCAGCGGACCCGCTAGCGGGCGCTCCTACGAGCAGTACTTC

D gene: TRBD1
J gene: TRBJ2-5
V gene: TRBV2
clone size: few
CDR3 protein: CASRPTGGETQYF
CDR3 DNA: TGTGCCAGCAGGCCAACAGGGGGGGAGACCCAGTACTTC

D gene: .
J gene: TRBJ2-5
V gene: TRBV15
clone size: .
CDR3 protein: CATSTDGGSQETQYF
CDR3 DNA: TGTGCCACCAGCACTGATGGCGGATCCCAAGAGACCCAGTACTTC

D gene: .
J gene: TRBJ2-7
V gene: TRBV19
clone size: few
CDR3 protein: CASSMAQRAYEQYF
CDR3 DNA: TGTGCCAGTAGTATGGCACAGAGAGCCTACGAGCAGTACTTC

D gene: .
J gene: TRBJ1-2
V gene: TRBV5-5
clone size: .
CDR3 protein: CASSLVPGSYGYTF
CDR3 DNA: TGTGCCAGCAGCTTGGTCCCGGGAAGCTACGGCTACACCTTC